The 21 T cell receptor beta chains in this list originate from one sample, sequenced in a study of T-cell memory formation after mild COVID-19 (dated by TCRdb to about 2021). Library method: 5' RACE. Sequenced using an Illumina NovaSeq 6000. The public reads were reanalyzed by TCRdb: fastp trimming at Q25, MiXCR alignment, in-frame beta chains only. Each CDR3 protein gets just one entry, which takes the most common genes and DNA from the rows behind it. The table for this sample lists around 200,000 distinct CDR3 sequences; less than 20% of them were counted only once. Roughly 4% of the sample goes to the ten largest clones. Sequenced material: PBMCs or a T cell subset sorted from them (not recorded which). The receptors here all came from a man between 18 and 29 years old who had mild COVID-19 (a few samples of this study predate the infection). The sample titles of this study are shuffled in the database, so cell type and time point are left out; the donor was told from shared clones.

The table lists this clonotype with a few counts. The rearrangement joins TRBV6-6 to TRBJ1-2, with no clear D. Trimming cost V 8 bases and J 7 bases, with 8 bases left between them. Looked up from germline, CDR1 is MNHNY and CDR2 is SVGAGI (reference sequence). This CDR3 has 10 residues. The CDR3 protein is CASAGSGYTF. The DNA of the CDR3 is TGTGCCAGCGCGGGGTCTGGCTACACCTTC.

This clonotype was counted a single time. The chain combines TRBV5-1 with TRBJ1-2; perhaps TRBD1 as D (6 bases). CDR3 size: 16 residues. V was clipped by 3 bases and J by 7 bases, with 22 bases between them. Germline V gives CDR1 SGHRS, CDR2 YFSETQ. CDR3 loop: CASSYGWEQGSGGYTF. In DNA form, the CDR3 reads TGCGCCAGCAGCTATGGTTGGGAACAGGGCTCCGGTGGCTACACCTTC.

V gene TRBV6-5 combines with J gene TRBJ1-2; TRBD1 agrees at 10 bases. This CDR3 region has 17 residues. Germline CDR1 and CDR2: MNHEY and SVGAGI. V was clipped by 3 bases and J by 7 bases; unmatched bases: 14. CDR3: CASSYSYSRDRGSGYTF. CDR3 bases: TGTGCCAGCAGTTATTCATATTCCCGGGACAGGGGCTCTGGCTACACCTTC.

This chain links TRBV10-3 with TRBJ1-1; D is perhaps TRBD1 (5 bases). From germline, CDR1 is ENHRY and CDR2 SYGVKD. CDR3 size: 12 residues. Trimming shortened V by 7 bases and J by 1 base, and 7 bases separated the two germline ends. The CDR3 DNA reads TGTGCCATCAAAAGGGGGAACACTGAAGCTTTCTTT. Amino acid sequence: CAIKRGNTEAFF.

The rearrangement links TRBV4-3 to TRBJ2-7, with D possibly called TRBD1 or TRBD2 (6 bases each). V lost 2 bases to trimming and J lost 4 bases, with 15 bases between them. The germline V gene encodes CDR1 LGHNA and CDR2 YSLEER. This CDR3 contains 15 residues. CDR3: CASSQRWGATYEQYF. CDR3 nucleotides: TGCGCCAGCAGCCAAAGATGGGGGGCCACATACGAGCAGTACTTC.

This clonotype has a handful of counts. V gene TRBV4-3 combines with J gene TRBJ2-4; weak D call: TRBD2 (5 bases). There are 19 residues in the CDR3. Between the trimmed V and J ends, which lost 0 bases and 7 bases, there was a span of 25 bases. CDR1 and CDR2 from the germline V gene are LGHNA and YSLEER. The CDR3, as DNA: TGCGCCAGCAGCCAAGATCGGGCGGGTAATGACCCCCAATGGAACATTCAGTACTTC. Its translation: CASSQDRAGNDPQWNIQYF.

The chain recombines TRBV19 with TRBJ1-1; perhaps TRBD1 as D (6 bases). The V end was cut by 6 bases, the J end by 1 base, with 9 bases between. CDR1 and CDR2 from the germline V gene are LNHDA and SQIVND (reference sequence). There are 13 residues in the CDR3. The CDR3 DNA sequence: TGTGCCAGTAGGAGGACAGAGAACACTGAAGCTTTCTTT. It specifies CASRRTENTEAFF.

This chain uses TRBV19 with TRBJ1-1; 8 positions agree with TRBD1. CDR3 length equals 15 residues. CDR1 and CDR2 from the germline V gene are LNHDA and SQIVND (reference sequence). V trimming: 7 bases; J trimming: 1 base; junction bases outside the gene matches: 8. The CDR3 reads CASNIDRGGNTEAFF. CDR3 DNA: TGTGCCAGTAACATAGACAGGGGAGGGAACACTGAAGCTTTCTTT. The full variable domain, rest sourced from reference TRBV19 and TRBJ1-1, is DGGITQSPKYLFRKEGQNVTLSCEQNLNHDAMYWYRQDPGQGLRLIYYSQIVNDFQKGDIAEGYSVSREKKESFPLTVTSAQKNPTAFYLCASNIDRGGNTEAFFGQGTRLTVV.

This clonotype has more than one count but fewer than ten. This chain connects TRBV2 to TRBJ1-1, with 7 bases lining up with TRBD1. With 5 bases clipped from V and 4 bases from J, the junction kept 7 bases outside the gene matches. The V gene's germline CDR1 is SNHLY and CDR2 FYNNEI. CDR3 length: 14 residues. The CDR3 DNA reads TGTGCCAGCAGTCCCGGACAGGTAGTCACTGAAGCTTTCTTT. It specifies CASSPGQVVTEAFF.

The chain has TRBV5-1 and TRBJ2-7; 13 nucleotides align to TRBD2. Unmatched junction bases numbered 6, after V lost 4 bases and J lost 2 bases. This CDR3 region has 16 residues. Germline values: CDR1 SGHRS, CDR2 YFSETQ. CDR3 nucleotide sequence: TGCGCCAGCAGCCCTCCTGGACTAGCGGGGGCCTACGAGCAGTACTTC. Translation gives CASSPPGLAGAYEQYF. Drawing the rest from reference TRBV5-1 and TRBJ2-7, the complete variable domain is KAGVTQTPRYLIKTRGQQVTLSCSPISGHRSVSWYQQTPGQGLQFLFEYFSETQRNKGNFPGRFSGRQFSNSRSEMNVSTLELGDSALYLCASSPPGLAGAYEQYFGPGTRLTVT.

This sequence joins TRBV18 and TRBJ2-3; D is possibly TRBD2 (5 bases). V dropped 8 bases and J dropped 3 bases, with 12 bases sitting between them. The CDR3 loop spans 13 amino acids. From germline, CDR1 is KGHSH and CDR2 LQKENI. The chain's CDR3 is CASAPGVTDTQYF. The CDR3 DNA is TGTGCCAGCGCCCCCGGGGTTACAGATACGCAGTATTTT. Drawing the rest from reference TRBV18 and TRBJ2-3, the complete variable domain is NAGVMQNPRHLVRRRGQEARLRCSPMKGHSHVYWYRQLPEEGLKFMVYLQKENIIDESGMPKERFSAEFPKEGPSILRIQQVVRGDSAAYFCASAPGVTDTQYFGPGTRLTVL.

J is TRBJ2-5 and V is TRBV5-4; tentative D call: TRBD1 (6 bases). CDR1 is SGHNT, CDR2 YYREEE, per germline (reference sequence). The CDR3 runs 14 residues. V shed 4 bases and J shed 4 bases, with 14 bases lying between them. The DNA for the CDR3 is TGTGCCAGCAGCACATGGGGCAGGGGAGAGACCCAGTACTTC. It codes for CASSTWGRGETQYF.

This clonotype was seen a few times. This sequence joins TRBV11-2 and TRBJ2-3; no clear D. V was pared by 3 bases and J by 0 bases, with 10 bases between. The germline V gene has CDR1 SGHAT and CDR2 FQNNGV. The CDR3 is 15 amino acids. Written as DNA, the CDR3 is TGTGCCAGCAGCTTGTCTGCCCCTAGCACAGATACGCAGTATTTT. It is translated as CASSLSAPSTDTQYF.

The chain joins TRBV12-3 or TRBV12-4 to TRBJ2-2, with 14 bases identical to TRBD2. The CDR3 is 17 amino acids. Germline trimming cut 7 bases from V and 1 base from J; bases unmatched to any gene: 5. CDR3 DNA: TGTGCCAGCACCCTAGGGACTAGCGGGGGGAACACCGGGGAGCTGTTTTTT. It is translated as CASTLGTSGGNTGELFF.

This clonotype was counted ten times or more. The chain uses TRBV12-3 or TRBV12-4 and TRBJ1-1; D remains unclear. Trimming stripped 0 bases from V and 1 base from J, with 6 bases between. The CDR3 loop spans 14 amino acids. The CDR3 DNA follows: TGTGCCAGCAGTTTAGCCGGATCGAACACTGAAGCTTTCTTT. Translation gives CASSLAGSNTEAFF.

This clonotype was observed many times. The rearrangement links TRBV29-1 to TRBJ1-1; 8 positions match TRBD1. The CDR3 runs 15 residues. The germline V gene encodes CDR1 SQVTM and CDR2 ANQGSEA. V shed 6 bases and J 4 bases; nucleotides not matched to a gene: 13. The CDR3 sequence is CSVQDTGGAITEAFF. In DNA, the CDR3 is TGCAGCGTCCAAGACACAGGGGGGGCGATCACTGAAGCTTTCTTT.

This clonotype was seen at least ten times. This chain joins TRBV20-1 and TRBJ2-2; TRBD1 agrees at 7 bases. Trimming removed 0 bases from V and 2 bases from J; junction bases left unmatched: 3. Looked up from germline, CDR1 is DFQATT and CDR2 is SNEGSKA (reference sequence). CDR3 length equals 15 residues. CDR3 loop: CSAREGTVNTGELFF. The CDR3 nucleotides are TGCAGTGCTAGAGAGGGGACAGTTAACACCGGGGAGCTGTTTTTT.

This clonotype appeared a few times. The gene calls are TRBV7-2 and TRBJ1-5, with 8 bases lining up with TRBD1. This CDR3 region has 17 residues. In germline, CDR1 is SGHTA, CDR2 FQGNSA. The J segment lost 6 bases and the V segment lost 1 base, leaving 11 bases of the junction unmatched. Here the CDR3 reads CASSLVPGTGSGQPQHF. The CDR3 DNA is TGTGCCAGCAGCTTAGTTCCAGGGACAGGTAGCGGTCAGCCCCAGCATTTT.

The rearrangement joins TRBV28 to TRBJ2-4, with a tentative D call TRBD2 (7 bases). The germline gives CDR1 MDHEN, CDR2 SYDVKM. The germline V and J ends were trimmed by 6 bases and 0 bases, with 12 bases remaining between them. CDR3 size: 15 residues. The CDR3 is CASRMGGAAKNIQYF. The CDR3 bases are TGTGCCAGCAGAATGGGGGGGGCAGCCAAAAACATTCAGTACTTC. The full variable domain, its missing parts supplied by reference TRBV28 and TRBJ2-4, is DVKVTQSSRYLVKRTGEKVFLECVQDMDHENMFWYRQDPGLGLRLIYFSYDVKMKEKGDIPEGYSVSREKKERFSLILESASTNQTSMYLCASRMGGAAKNIQYFGAGTRLSVL.

V and J are TRBV5-1 and TRBJ2-6; no definite D call. The CDR3 is 14 amino acids. V lost 0 bases and J lost 1, with 2 bases in between. From germline, CDR1 is SGHRS and CDR2 YFSETQ. Here the CDR3 DNA reads TGCGCCAGCAGCTTGGATTCTGGGGCCAACGTCCTGACTTTC. Translated, it gives CASSLDSGANVLTF. The entire variable domain, with the rest obtained from reference TRBV5-1 and TRBJ2-6, is as follows: KAGVTQTPRYLIKTRGQQVTLSCSPISGHRSVSWYQQTPGQGLQFLFEYFSETQRNKGNFPGRFSGRQFSNSRSEMNVSTLELGDSALYLCASSLDSGANVLTFGAGSRLTVL.

The chain has TRBV5-1 and TRBJ2-7; D unresolved. V was cut by 0 bases and J by 0 bases, with 7 bases left in between. From germline, CDR1 is SGHRS and CDR2 YFSETQ. The CDR3 runs to 14 residues. The CDR3 coding sequence is TGCGCCAGCAGCTTGGGGGTCAGCTCCTACGAGCAGTACGTC. Translating gives CASSLGVSSYEQYV.